Sequencing of this T cell receptor (beta chain) was carried out in a study of blood T cell repertoires in COVID-19 (dated by TCRdb to the early 2020s). About the study as a whole: Samples from collaborators originated in the United States, Italy and Spain and spanned both the acute and convalescent phases of COVID-19. Samples came from the ongoing ImmuneRACE study (first 160 participants) plus 1,254 subjects from 6 global collaborators. Subjects who had been exposed to COVID-19, were actively infected with it, or had recovered from it provided the deeply sampled blood TCRbeta repertoires that made up the dataset. The repertoires were made available in a free public database intended to serve as a resource for research on the immune response to SARS-CoV-2. A de-identified subject ID, COVID-19 status, age in years and sex were almost always included in the sample metadata. The prospective study material was composed of cDNA or gDNA derived from T cells, B-cell-depleted T cells, or PBMCs. Where available, HLA class I and class II types were obtained from metadata supplied by the sample provider rather than from assay-based typing. The study at large found these results: The amount of clinical and demographic metadata varied by source and participant and was provided uncurated.

The immunoSEQ Assay, a bias-controlled multiplex PCR, was used to amplify TCRbeta CDR3 regions from genomic DNA. From the authors' description of their analysis: The number of nucleated cells in each sample was estimated from the amplification of reference gene primers within the assay. Sequence reads were collapsed and filtered to measure the absolute abundance of every unique TCRbeta CDR3 rearrangement. For each sample, productive Simpson clonality was calculated by taking the square root of Simpson's diversity index across productive rearrangements. The source is immuneACCESS, and TCRdb retained only in-frame sequences with V and J called. Part of the clones is not carried over; for the studies checked, unresolved V genes explain less than half of this, and the remainder is unexplained. The V and J calls and the clone size are those of that table, but D and trimming were determined from the DNA. Counted in this sample were some 250,000 clones; 85% to 90% of them appeared once. About 4% of the sample lies in the top ten.

The CDR3 contains 12 residues, cysteine and phenylalanine counted. Kept here is only the CDR3 DNA, which spans 36 bases and is read in frame from base 1. The germline V gene gives CDR1 as MNHEY and CDR2 as SVGAGI. Relative to germline, V is 5 bases shorter and J is 4 bases shorter, with 8 bases between their ends. As to this clone: Its antigen is still unknown. Base qualities are not provided; no much larger clone lies one nucleotide away.

Participants in the prospective study were aged roughly 18 to 100 years, lived in 20 to 25 United States geographic areas, and enrolled through a virtual design. Cohort assignment in the prospective study relied on participant-reported clinical history from a screening survey and a study questionnaire. In the prospective study, mobile phlebotomists collected whole blood, serum and a nasopharyngeal or oropharyngeal swab from each participant. Over a 2-month period, participants in the prospective study had the option of providing additional blood draws and questionnaires. Before DNA extraction, prospective study blood samples were shipped either frozen or at room temperature.

The rearranged segments are TRBV6-5 and TRBJ1-1; no D segment can be confidently identified. The sequencing sample was made of PBMCs or T cells enriched from blood (not recorded which). The receptor's source is a woman between 25 and 40 years old with acute COVID-19. The base sequence is TGTGCCAGCAGTCGCTCAGGCACTGAAGCTTTCTTT. Translated, this is CASSRSGTEAFF.